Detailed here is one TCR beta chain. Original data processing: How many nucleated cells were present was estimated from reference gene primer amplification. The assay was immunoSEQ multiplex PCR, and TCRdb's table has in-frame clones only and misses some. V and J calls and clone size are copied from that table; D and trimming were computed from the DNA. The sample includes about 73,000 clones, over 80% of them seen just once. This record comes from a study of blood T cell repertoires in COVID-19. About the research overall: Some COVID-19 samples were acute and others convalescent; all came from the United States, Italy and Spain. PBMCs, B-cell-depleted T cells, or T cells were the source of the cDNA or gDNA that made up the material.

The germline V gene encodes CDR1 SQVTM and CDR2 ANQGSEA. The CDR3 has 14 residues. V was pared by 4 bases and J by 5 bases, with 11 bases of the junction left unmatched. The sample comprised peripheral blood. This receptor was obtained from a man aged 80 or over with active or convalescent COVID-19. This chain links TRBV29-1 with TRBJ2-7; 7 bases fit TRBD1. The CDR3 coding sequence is TGCAGCGTTGGGGGAAAGACAGGGTTCCACGAGCAGTACTTC. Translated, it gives CSVGGKTGFHEQYF.